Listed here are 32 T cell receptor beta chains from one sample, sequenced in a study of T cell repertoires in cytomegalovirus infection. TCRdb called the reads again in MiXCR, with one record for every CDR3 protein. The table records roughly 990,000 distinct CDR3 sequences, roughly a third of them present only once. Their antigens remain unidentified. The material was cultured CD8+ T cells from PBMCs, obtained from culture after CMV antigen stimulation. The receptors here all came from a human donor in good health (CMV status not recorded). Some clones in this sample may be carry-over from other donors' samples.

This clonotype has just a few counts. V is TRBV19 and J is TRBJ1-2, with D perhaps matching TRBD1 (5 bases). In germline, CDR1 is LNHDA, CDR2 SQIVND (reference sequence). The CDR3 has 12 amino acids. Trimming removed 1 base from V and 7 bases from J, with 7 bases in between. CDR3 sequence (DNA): TGTGCCAGTAGTATAGGGGGGACTGGCTACACCTTC. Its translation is CASSIGGTGYTF.

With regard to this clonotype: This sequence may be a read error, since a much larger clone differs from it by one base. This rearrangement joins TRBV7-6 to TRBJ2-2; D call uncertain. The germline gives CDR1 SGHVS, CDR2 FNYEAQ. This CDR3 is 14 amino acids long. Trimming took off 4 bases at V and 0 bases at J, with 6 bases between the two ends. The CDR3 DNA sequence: TGTGCCAGCAGCTCCAAAGCGAACACCGGGGAGCTGTTTTTT. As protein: CASSSKANTGELFF.

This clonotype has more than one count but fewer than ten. The CDR3 sequence: CASSWGQNEQFF. The CDR3, as DNA: TGTGCCAGCAGCTGGGGCCAGAATGAGCAGTTCTTC. The chain is built from TRBV11-2 and TRBJ2-1; D is possibly TRBD1 (5 bases). The V end was cut by 4 bases, the J end by 7 bases, with 8 bases between. This CDR3 has 12 residues. The germline gives CDR1 SGHAT, CDR2 FQNNGV.

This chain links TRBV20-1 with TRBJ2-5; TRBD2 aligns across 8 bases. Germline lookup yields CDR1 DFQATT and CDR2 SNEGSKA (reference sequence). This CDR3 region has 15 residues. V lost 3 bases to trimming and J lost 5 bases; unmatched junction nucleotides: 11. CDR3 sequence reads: CSARGPPREGETQYF. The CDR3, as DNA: TGCAGTGCTAGGGGCCCCCCTCGGGAGGGTGAGACCCAGTACTTC.

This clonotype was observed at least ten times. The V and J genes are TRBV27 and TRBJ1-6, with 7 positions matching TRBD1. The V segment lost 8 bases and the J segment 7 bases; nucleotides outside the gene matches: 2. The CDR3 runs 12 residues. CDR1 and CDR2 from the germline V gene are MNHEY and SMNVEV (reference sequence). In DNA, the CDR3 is TGTGCCAGCTCGACAGGGAATTCACCCCTCCACTTT. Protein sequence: CASSTGNSPLHF.

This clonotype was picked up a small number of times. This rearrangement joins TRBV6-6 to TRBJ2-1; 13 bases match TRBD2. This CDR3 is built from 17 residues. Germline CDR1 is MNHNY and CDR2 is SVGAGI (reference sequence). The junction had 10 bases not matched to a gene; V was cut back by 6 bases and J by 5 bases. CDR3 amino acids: CASSPSGLAGLNNEQFF. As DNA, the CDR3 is TGTGCCAGCAGCCCCTCGGGACTAGCGGGGTTGAACAATGAGCAGTTCTTC.

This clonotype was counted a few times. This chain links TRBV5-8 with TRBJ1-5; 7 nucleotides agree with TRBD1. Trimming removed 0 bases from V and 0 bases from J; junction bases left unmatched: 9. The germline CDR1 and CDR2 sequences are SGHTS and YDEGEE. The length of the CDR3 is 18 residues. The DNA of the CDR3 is TGTGCCAGCAGCTTGGTACAGTGGAAGGGGGCTAGCAATCAGCCCCAGCATTTT. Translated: CASSLVQWKGASNQPQHF. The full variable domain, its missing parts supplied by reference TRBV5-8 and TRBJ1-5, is EAGVTQSPTHLIKTRGQQATLRCSPISGHTSVYWYQQALGLGLQFLLWYDEGEERNRGNFPPRFSGRQFPNYSSELNVNALELEDSALYLCASSLVQWKGASNQPQHFGDGTRLSIL.

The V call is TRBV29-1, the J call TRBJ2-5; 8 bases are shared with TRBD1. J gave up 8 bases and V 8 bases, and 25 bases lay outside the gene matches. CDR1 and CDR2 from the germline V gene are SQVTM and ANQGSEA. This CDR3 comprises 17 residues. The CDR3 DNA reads TGCAGCTCTCAAAGACAGGGGCCCACCAGCCTCCAGGGAACCCAGTACTTC. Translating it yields CSSQRQGPTSLQGTQYF. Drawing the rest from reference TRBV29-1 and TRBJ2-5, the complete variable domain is SAVISQKPSRDICQRGTSLTIQCQVDSQVTMMFWYRQQPGQSLTLIATANQGSEATYESGFVIDKFPISRPNLTFSTLTVSNMSPEDSSIYLCSSQRQGPTSLQGTQYFGPGTRLLVL.

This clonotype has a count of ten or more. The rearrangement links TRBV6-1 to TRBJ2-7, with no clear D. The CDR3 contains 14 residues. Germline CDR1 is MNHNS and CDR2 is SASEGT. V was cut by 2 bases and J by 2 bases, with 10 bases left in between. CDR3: CASSESFPTYEQYV. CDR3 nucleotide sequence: TGTGCCAGCAGTGAATCTTTCCCGACCTACGAGCAGTACGTC.

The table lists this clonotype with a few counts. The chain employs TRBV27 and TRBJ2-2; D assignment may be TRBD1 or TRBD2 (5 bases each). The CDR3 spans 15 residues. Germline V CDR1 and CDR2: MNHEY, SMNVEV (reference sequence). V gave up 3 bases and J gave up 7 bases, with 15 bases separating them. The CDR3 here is CASSFSGTSYGELFF. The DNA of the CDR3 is TGTGCCAGCAGTTTCTCCGGGACCTCATACGGGGAGCTGTTTTTT.

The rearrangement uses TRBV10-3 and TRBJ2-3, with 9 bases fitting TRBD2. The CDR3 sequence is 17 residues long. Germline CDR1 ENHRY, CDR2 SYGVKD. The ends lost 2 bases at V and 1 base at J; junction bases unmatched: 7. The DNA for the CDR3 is TGTGCCATCAGTGAGCTAGCGGGGCAAGGGGGCACAGATACGCAGTATTTT. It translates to CAISELAGQGGTDTQYF.

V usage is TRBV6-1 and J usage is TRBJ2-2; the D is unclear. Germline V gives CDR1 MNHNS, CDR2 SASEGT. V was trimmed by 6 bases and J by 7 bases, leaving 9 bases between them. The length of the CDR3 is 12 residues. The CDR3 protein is CASRIGIGELFF. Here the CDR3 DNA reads TGTGCCAGCAGGATAGGAATCGGGGAGCTGTTTTTT.

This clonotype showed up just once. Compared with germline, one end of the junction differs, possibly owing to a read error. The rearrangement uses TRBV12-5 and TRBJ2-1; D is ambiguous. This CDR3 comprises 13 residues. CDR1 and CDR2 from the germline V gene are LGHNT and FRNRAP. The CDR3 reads CVSNSGVNSEQFF. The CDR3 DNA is TGTGTTAGTAACAGTGGGGTGAACAGTGAGCAGTTCTTC.

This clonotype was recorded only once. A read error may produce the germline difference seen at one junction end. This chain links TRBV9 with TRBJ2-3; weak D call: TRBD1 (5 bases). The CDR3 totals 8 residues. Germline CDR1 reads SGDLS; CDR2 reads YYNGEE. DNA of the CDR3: TGTGCCAGCAGCCCAGGGAAATTT. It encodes CASSPGKF.

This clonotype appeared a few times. The CDR3 protein is CASSLAPSGSVNTEAFF. The CDR3 DNA follows: TGTGCCAGCAGCTTAGCCCCGAGCGGGAGTGTGAACACTGAAGCTTTCTTT. The chain carries TRBV7-6 and TRBJ1-1; D not resolved. V was shortened by 0 bases and J by 0 bases, with 14 bases between the two germline ends. CDR1 is SGHVS, CDR2 FNYEAQ, per germline. The CDR3 has 17 amino acids. Supplemented by reference TRBV7-6 and TRBJ1-1, the full variable domain reads GAGVSQSPRYKVTKRGQDVALRCDPISGHVSLYWYRQALGQGPEFLTYFNYEAQQDKSGLPNDRFSAERPEGSISTLTIQRTEQRDSAMYRCASSLAPSGSVNTEAFFGQGTRLTVV.

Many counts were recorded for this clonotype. The CDR3 sequence is CASSVPGHPRSGASQETQYF. CDR3 nucleotide sequence: TGTGCCAGCAGCGTCCCGGGACATCCCCGATCCGGGGCATCGCAAGAGACCCAGTACTTC. This chain links TRBV7-9 with TRBJ2-5, with D possibly matching TRBD1 (6 bases). Per germline, CDR1 SEHNR and CDR2 FQNEAQ (reference sequence). The CDR3 runs 20 residues. Trimming pared 5 bases from V and 2 bases from J, leaving 30 bases between.

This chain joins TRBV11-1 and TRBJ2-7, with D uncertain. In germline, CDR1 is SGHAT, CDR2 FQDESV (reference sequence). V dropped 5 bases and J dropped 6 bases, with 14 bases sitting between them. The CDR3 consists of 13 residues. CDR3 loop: CASSRPGALEQYV. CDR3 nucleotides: TGTGCCAGCAGCCGCCCGGGTGCCCTCGAGCAGTACGTC.

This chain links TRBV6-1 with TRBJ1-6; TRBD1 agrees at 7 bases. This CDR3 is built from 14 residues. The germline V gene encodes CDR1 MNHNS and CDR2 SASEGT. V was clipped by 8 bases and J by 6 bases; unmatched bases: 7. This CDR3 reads CASATGTANSPLHF. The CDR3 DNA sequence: TGTGCCAGCGCTACCGGGACAGCTAATTCACCCCTCCACTTT.

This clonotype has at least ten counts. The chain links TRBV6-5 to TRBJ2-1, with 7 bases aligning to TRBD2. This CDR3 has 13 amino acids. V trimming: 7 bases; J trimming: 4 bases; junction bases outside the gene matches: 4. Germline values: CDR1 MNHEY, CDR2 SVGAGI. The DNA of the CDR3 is TGTGCCAGCACGAACGGGGGGTACAATGAGCAGTTCTTC. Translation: CASTNGGYNEQFF.

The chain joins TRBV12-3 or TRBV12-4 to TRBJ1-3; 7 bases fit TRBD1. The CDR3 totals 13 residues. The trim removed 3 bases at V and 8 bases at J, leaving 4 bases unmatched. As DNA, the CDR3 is TGTGCCAGCAGTTTTAGACAGGGCCACACCATATATTTT. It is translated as CASSFRQGHTIYF.

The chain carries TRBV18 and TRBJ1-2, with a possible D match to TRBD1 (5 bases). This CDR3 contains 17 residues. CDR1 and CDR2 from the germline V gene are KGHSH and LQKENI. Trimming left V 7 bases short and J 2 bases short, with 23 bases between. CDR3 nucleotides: TGTGCCAGCTTCTCGACCGACAGTCCCTCGGGGAACTATGGCTACACCTTC. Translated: CASFSTDSPSGNYGYTF.

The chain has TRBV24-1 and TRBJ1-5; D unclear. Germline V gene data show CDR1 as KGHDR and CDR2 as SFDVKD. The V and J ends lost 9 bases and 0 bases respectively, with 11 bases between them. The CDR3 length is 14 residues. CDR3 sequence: CATGPDTSNQPQHF. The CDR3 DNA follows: TGTGCCACCGGACCCGACACTAGCAATCAGCCCCAGCATTTT.

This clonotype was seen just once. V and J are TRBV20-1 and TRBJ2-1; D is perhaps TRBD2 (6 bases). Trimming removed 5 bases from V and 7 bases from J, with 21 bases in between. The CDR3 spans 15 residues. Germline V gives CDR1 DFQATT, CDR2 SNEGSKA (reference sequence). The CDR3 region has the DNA TGCAGTGCTCCGGACCCGGGACTCCACGGGAATGAGCAGTTCTTC. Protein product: CSAPDPGLHGNEQFF.

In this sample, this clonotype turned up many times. As DNA, the CDR3 is TGTGCCAGCAGCTTACGACGGACTAATGAAAAACTGTTTTTT. It is translated as CASSLRRTNEKLFF. The chain recombines TRBV7-2 with TRBJ1-4; D remains ambiguous. The V gene lost 2 bases and the J gene lost 2 bases, with 6 bases spanning the gap. Germline V gene data show CDR1 as SGHTA and CDR2 as FQGNSA. This CDR3 spans 14 amino acids. Supplemented by reference TRBV7-2 and TRBJ1-4, the full variable domain reads GAGVSQSPSNKVTEKGKDVELRCDPISGHTALYWYRQSLGQGLEFLIYFQGNSAPDKSGLPSDRFSAERTGGSVSTLTIQRTQQEDSAVYLCASSLRRTNEKLFFGSGTQLSVL.

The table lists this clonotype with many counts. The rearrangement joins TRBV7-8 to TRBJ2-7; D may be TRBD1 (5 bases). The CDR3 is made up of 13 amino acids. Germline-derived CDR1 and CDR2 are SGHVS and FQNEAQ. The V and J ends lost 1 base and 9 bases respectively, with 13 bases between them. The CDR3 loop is CASSLDPGPWQYV. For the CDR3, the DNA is TGTGCCAGCAGCTTAGATCCAGGGCCCTGGCAGTACGTC.

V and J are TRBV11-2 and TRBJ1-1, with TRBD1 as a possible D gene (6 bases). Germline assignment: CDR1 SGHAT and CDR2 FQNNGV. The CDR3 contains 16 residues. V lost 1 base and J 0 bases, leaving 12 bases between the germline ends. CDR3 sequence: CASSLGGEGVNTEAFF. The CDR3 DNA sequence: TGTGCCAGCAGCTTAGGGGGGGAGGGGGTGAACACTGAAGCTTTCTTT.

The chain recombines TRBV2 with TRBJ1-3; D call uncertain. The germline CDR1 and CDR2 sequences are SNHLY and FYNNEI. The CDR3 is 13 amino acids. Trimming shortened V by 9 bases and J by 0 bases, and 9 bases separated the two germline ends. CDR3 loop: CAREWGSGNTIYF. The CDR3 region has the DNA TGTGCCAGAGAATGGGGCTCTGGAAACACCATATATTTT.

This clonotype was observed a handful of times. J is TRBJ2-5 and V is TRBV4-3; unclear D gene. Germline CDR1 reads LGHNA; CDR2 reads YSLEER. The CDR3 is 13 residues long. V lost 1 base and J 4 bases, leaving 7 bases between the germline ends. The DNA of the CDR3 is TGCGCCAGCAGCCAAGGACCTCTAGAGACCCAGTACTTC. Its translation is CASSQGPLETQYF.

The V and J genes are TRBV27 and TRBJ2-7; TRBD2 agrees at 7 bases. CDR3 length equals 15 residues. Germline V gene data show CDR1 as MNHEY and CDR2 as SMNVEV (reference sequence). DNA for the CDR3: TGTGCCAACAGTTTATCGGCTAGCGGATCCTACGAGCAGTACGTC. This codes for CANSLSASGSYEQYV.

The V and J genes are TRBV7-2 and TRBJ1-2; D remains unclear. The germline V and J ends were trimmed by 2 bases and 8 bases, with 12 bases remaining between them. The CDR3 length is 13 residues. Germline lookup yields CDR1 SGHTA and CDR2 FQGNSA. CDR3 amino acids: CASSLYLAGGYTF. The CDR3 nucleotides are TGTGCCAGCAGCTTATACTTGGCTGGCGGCTACACCTTC.

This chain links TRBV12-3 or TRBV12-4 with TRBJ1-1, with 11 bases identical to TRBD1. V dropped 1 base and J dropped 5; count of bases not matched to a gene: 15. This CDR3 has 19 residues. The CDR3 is CASSLEEGRDRGSGTEAFF. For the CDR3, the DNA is TGTGCCAGCAGTTTAGAAGAGGGAAGGGACAGGGGGAGTGGAACTGAAGCTTTCTTT.

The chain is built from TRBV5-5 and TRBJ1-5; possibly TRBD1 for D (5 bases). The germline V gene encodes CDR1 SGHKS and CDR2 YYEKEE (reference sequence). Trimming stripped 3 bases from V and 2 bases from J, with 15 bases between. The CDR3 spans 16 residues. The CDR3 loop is CASSSLGGEGNQPQHF. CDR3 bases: TGTGCCAGCAGCTCCTTGGGGGGGGAGGGCAATCAGCCCCAGCATTTT.